This T cell receptor (beta chain) appears in the sequencing data of a study of T cell responses to AZD1222 COVID-19 vaccine. Points from the study as a whole: At 160-218 and 743-854, vaccine-associated CD4 TCRs were dominant, and they spanned spike. Spike-specific TCR repertoires showed rising breadth and depth after two AZD1222 doses.

Trimming stripped 4 bases from V and 4 bases from J, with 15 bases between. This CDR3 contains 15 residues. Looked up from germline, CDR1 is SGDLS and CDR2 is YYNGEE. TCRdb keeps only in-frame clones here, not all; method: immunoSEQ multiplex PCR. The table records about 150,000 clones, about nine tenths of them present only once. Details on this clone: Its antigen is still unknown.

The V call is TRBV9, the J call TRBJ1-3, with D perhaps matching TRBD1 (5 bases). The source was peripheral blood, collected on day 0 of AZD1222 vaccination. This TCR was sampled from an adult in good health. In DNA, the CDR3 is TGTGCCAGCAGCCCCGCGACAGTTCAAGGAAACACCATATATTTT. Translated, it gives CASSPATVQGNTIYF.